The clone carrying this T cell receptor (beta chain) was detected a few times. TCRdb re-called the 5' RACE reads through MiXCR, storing one row per CDR3 protein. The data contain a few hundred thousand distinct CDR3 sequences, roughly 17% of them singletons. This entry comes from a study of T-cell memory formation after mild COVID-19. Study-wide background: TCR clusters were mostly confined to one donor each.

Material: PBMCs or a T cell subset sorted from them (not recorded which). The clonotype originates from a man between 18 and 29 years old who had mild COVID-19 (a few samples of this study predate the infection). Cell type and time point are not known.

DNA of the CDR3: TGTGCCAGCAGCCCGAGGACAGGCACCGGGGAGCTGTTTTTT. It is translated as CASSPRTGTGELFF. The J gene is TRBJ2-2, the V gene TRBV7-2; 7 nucleotides align to TRBD1. V shed 5 bases and J 4 bases; nucleotides not matched to a gene: 4. Germline values: CDR1 SGHTA, CDR2 FQGNSA. The length of the CDR3 is 14 residues.